This T cell receptor beta chain was sequenced during a study of blood T cell repertoires in COVID-19. Overall study context: The cDNA or gDNA used as material had been derived from T cells, B-cell-depleted T cells, or PBMCs.

This table comes from immunoSEQ multiplex PCR, and its TCRdb copy is limited to in-frame clones, with some not included. In the table there are about 120,000 clones, roughly nine tenths of which are singletons. The receptor was derived from a man between 65 and 85 years old who had recovered from COVID-19. Sequencing used peripheral blood.

The CDR3 DNA sequence: TGTGCCAGCAGCTTTCTCAGGGTAGCCTATAATTCACCCCTCCACTTT. The encoded protein is CASSFLRVAYNSPLHF. The chain recombines TRBV6-6 with TRBJ1-6, with a tentative D call TRBD1 (5 bases). Germline values: CDR1 MNHNY, CDR2 SVGAGI (reference sequence). V lost 6 bases and J lost 2, with 14 bases in between. There are 16 residues in the CDR3.